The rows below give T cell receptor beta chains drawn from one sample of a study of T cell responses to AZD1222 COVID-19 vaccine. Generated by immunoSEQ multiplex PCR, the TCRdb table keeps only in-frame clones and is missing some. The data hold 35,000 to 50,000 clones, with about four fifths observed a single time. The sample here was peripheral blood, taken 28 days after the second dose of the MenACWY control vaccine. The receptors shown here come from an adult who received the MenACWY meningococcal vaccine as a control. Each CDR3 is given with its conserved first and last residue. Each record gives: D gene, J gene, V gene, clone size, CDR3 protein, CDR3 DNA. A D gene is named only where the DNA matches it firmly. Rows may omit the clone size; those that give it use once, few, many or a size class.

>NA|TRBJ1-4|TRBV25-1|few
CASPLGGEKLFF
TGTGCCAGTCCCCTGGGGGGTGAAAAACTGTTTTTT
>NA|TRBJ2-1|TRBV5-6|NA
CASSLVTNEQFF
TGTGCCAGCAGCTTGGTTACAAATGAGCAGTTCTTC
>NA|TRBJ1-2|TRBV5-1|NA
CASSPEWGGTGYTF
TGCGCCAGCAGCCCGGAGTGGGGGGGGACTGGCTACACCTTC
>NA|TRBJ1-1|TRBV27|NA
CASSFWGREAFF
TGTGCCAGCAGTTTCTGGGGCAGGGAAGCTTTCTTT
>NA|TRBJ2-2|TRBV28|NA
CASSLFSGARGGELFF
TGTGCCAGCAGTTTATTCTCTGGGGCGCGCGGCGGGGAGCTGTTTTTT
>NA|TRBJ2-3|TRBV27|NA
CASSFPGPTDTQYF
TGTGCCAGCAGTTTCCCCGGTCCCACAGATACGCAGTATTTT
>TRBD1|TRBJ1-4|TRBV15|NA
CATSSNPGTDEKLFF
TGTGCCACCAGCAGCAACCCCGGGACAGATGAAAAACTGTTTTTT
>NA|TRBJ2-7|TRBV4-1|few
CASSHGAGHPSYEQYF
TGCGCCAGCAGCCACGGAGCGGGACACCCCTCCTACGAGCAGTACTTC
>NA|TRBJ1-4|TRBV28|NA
CASSTTNEKLFF
TGTGCCAGCAGTACAACTAATGAAAAACTGTTTTTT
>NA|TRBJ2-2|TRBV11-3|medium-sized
CASSGRTANTGELFF
TGTGCCAGCAGCGGGCGGACAGCGAACACCGGGGAGCTGTTTTTT
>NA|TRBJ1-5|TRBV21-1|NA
CASSDRRGHSNQPQHF
TGTGCCAGCTCGGACAGGCGGGGGCATAGCAATCAGCCCCAGCATTTT
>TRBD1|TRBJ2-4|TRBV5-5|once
CASSRDRQNYF
TGTGCCAGCAGCCGGGACAGGCAGAATTACTTC
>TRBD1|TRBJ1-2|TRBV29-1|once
CSVDSGQRNYGYTF
TGCAGCGTTGACTCGGGACAGAGGAACTATGGCTACACCTTC
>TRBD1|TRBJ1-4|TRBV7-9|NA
CASRAGRGKEKLFF
TGTGCCAGCAGGGCGGGCAGGGGGAAAGAAAAACTGTTTTTT
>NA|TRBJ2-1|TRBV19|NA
CASSTRGANNEQFF
TGTGCCAGTAGTACTAGGGGGGCGAACAATGAGCAGTTCTTC
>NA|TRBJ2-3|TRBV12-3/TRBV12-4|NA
CASSRDNTQYF
TGTGCCAGCAGTCGAGATAATACGCAGTATTTT
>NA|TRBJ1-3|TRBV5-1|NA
CASSFQGPDGSGNTIYF
TGCGCCAGCAGCTTTCAAGGGCCGGACGGCTCTGGAAACACCATATATTTT
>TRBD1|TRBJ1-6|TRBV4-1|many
CASSQDGPGGYNSPLHF
TGCGCCAGCAGCCAAGATGGTCCAGGGGGCTATAATTCACCCCTCCACTTT
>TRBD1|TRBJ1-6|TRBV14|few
CASSQDWSRGRSPLHF
TGTGCCAGCAGCCAAGATTGGTCGAGGGGGCGATCACCCCTCCACTTT
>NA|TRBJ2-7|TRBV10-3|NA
CAISASVADYEQYF
TGTGCCATCAGTGCCTCGGTGGCCGACTACGAGCAGTACTTC
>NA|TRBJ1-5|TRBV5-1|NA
CASSLKKGQRVLLFHQPQHF
TGCGCCAGCAGCTTAAAGAAAGGGCAGAGGGTATTGCTGTTTCATCAGCCCCAGCATTTT
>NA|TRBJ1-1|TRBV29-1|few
CSVVQGIRKGEAFF
TGCAGCGTTGTCCAAGGGATAAGAAAGGGTGAAGCTTTCTTT
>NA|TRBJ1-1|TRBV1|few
CTSSQGAGSMNTEAFF
TGCACCAGCAGCCAAGGGGCAGGATCCATGAACACTGAAGCTTTCTTT
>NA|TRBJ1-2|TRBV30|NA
CAWQPAGPGGYTF
TGTGCCTGGCAACCGGCCGGGCCAGGCGGCTACACCTTC
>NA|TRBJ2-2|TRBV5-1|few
CASSLAWDGTGELFF
TGCGCCAGCAGCTTGGCTTGGGATGGGACCGGGGAGCTGTTTTTT
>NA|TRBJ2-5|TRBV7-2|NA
CASSSGPQETQYF
TGTGCCAGCAGCTCCGGACCTCAAGAGACCCAGTACTTC
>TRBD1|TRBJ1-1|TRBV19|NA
CASSPQGQHTEAFF
TGTGCCAGTAGTCCCCAGGGACAGCACACTGAAGCTTTCTTT
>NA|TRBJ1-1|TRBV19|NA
CASSIPRHPNTEAFF
TGTGCCAGTAGTATCCCCCGACACCCGAACACTGAAGCTTTCTTT
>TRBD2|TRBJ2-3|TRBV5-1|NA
CASSYYPGPAGGRTQDTQYF
TGCGCCAGCAGCTATTACCCGGGACCCGCGGGCGGGAGGACCCAAGATACGCAGTATTTT
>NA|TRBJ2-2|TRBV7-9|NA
CASRPLDGELFF
TGTGCCAGCAGGCCCCTCGACGGGGAGCTGTTTTTT
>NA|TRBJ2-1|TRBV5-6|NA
CASSFGAGTNEQFF
TGTGCCAGCAGCTTCGGTGCGGGGACGAATGAGCAGTTCTTC
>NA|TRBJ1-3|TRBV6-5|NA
CASSLTGSSGNTIYF
TGTGCCAGCAGTCTAACAGGGAGCTCTGGAAACACCATATATTTT
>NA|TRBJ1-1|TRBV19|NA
CASIAQGAEAFF
TGTGCCAGTATCGCACAGGGAGCTGAAGCTTTCTTT
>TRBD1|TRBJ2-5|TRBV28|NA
CASSPRDRLYQETQYF
TGTGCCAGCAGTCCCCGGGACAGATTGTACCAAGAGACCCAGTACTTC
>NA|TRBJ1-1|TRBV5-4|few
CASSLAGENTEAFF
TGTGCCAGCAGCTTGGCGGGGGAGAACACTGAAGCTTTCTTT
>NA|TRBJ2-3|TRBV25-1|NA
CASSYMTSTDTQYF
TGTGCCAGCAGTTACATGACTAGCACAGATACGCAGTATTTT
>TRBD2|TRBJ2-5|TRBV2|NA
CASSQGTSGGQETQYF
TGTGCCAGCAGCCAAGGGACTAGCGGGGGGCAGGAGACCCAGTACTTC
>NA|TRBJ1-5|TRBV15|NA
CATSRDRGVAQHF
TGTGCCACCAGCAGAGACCGGGGAGTAGCCCAGCATTTT
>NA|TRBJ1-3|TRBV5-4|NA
CASSLASSRSGNTIYF
TGTGCCAGCAGCTTGGCGTCCAGCCGCTCTGGAAACACCATATATTTT
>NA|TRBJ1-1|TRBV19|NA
CASSMGAGATEAFF
TGTGCCAGTAGTATGGGGGCCGGGGCCACTGAAGCTTTCTTT
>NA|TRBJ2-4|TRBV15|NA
CATSRGAGARLQYF
TGTGCCACCAGCAGAGGGGCAGGGGCGAGACTTCAGTACTTC
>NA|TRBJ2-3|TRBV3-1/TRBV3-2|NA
CASSQDWSGETLSTDTQYF
TGTGCCAGCAGCCAAGATTGGTCCGGGGAGACGTTGAGCACAGATACGCAGTATTTT
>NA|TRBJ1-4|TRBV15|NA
CATSSFRGSGEKLFF
TGTGCCACCAGCAGTTTCCGAGGGTCTGGAGAAAAACTGTTTTTT
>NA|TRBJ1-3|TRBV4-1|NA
CASSQDRETRYTIYF
TGCGCCAGCAGCCAAGATAGGGAGACGCGATACACCATATATTTT
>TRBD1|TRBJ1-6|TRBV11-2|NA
CASSLDSTGAGNSPLHF
TGTGCCAGCAGCTTAGATTCTACAGGGGCCGGTAATTCACCCCTCCACTTT
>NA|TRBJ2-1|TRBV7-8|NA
CASSPRQMKTYNEQFF
TGTGCCAGCAGCCCACGACAGATGAAAACCTACAATGAGCAGTTCTTC
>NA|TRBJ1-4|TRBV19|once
CASSPWGVREKLFF
TGTGCCAGTAGTCCCTGGGGGGTCAGGGAAAAACTGTTTTTT
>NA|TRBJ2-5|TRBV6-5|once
CASSYSRVQETQYF
TGTGCCAGCAGTTACTCGAGGGTCCAAGAGACCCAGTACTTC
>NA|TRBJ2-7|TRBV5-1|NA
CASSFSDRPPYEQYF
TGCGCCAGCAGCTTTTCCGACAGGCCTCCCTACGAGCAGTACTTC
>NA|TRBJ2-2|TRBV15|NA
CATSRGRSFGTGELFF
TGTGCCACCAGCAGGGGGAGAAGTTTCGGAACCGGGGAGCTGTTTTTT
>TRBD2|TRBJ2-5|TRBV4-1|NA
CASSPREGLAGILETQYF
TGCGCCAGCAGCCCGAGAGAAGGACTAGCGGGGATCTTAGAGACCCAGTACTTC
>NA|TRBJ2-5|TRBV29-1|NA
CSGVRETQYF
TGCAGTGGAGTGAGGGAGACCCAGTACTTC
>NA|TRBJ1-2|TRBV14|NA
CASSQQTYGYTF
TGTGCCAGCAGCCAACAGACCTATGGCTACACCTTC
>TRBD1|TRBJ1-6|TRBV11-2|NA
CASSSLQGNSPLHF
TGTGCCAGCAGCTCCTTACAGGGGAATTCACCCCTCCACTTT
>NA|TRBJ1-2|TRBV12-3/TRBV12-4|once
CASSLRQNYGYTF
TGTGCCAGCAGTTTAAGGCAGAACTATGGCTACACCTTC
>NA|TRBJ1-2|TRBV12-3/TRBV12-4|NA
CASSETGFSSYTF
TGTGCCAGCAGTGAAACAGGGTTTTCGAGCTACACCTTC
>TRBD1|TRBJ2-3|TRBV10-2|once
CATQGERRADTQYF
TGCGCCACCCAGGGGGAGAGGCGGGCAGATACGCAGTATTTT
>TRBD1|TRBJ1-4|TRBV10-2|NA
CASSPGTGGKLFF
TGCGCCAGCAGCCCCGGGACAGGAGGAAAACTGTTTTTT